One sample yielded the 29 T cell receptor beta chains listed below, sequenced in a study of cytomegalovirus exposure and HLA in healthy donors. Amplification used 60 Vbeta primers and 13 Jbeta primers. The data were produced by immunoSEQ multiplex PCR, yet TCRdb's version contains in-frame clones alone and is incomplete. The repertoire holds roughly 160,000 clones, with 75% to 80% as singletons. The sequencing input was PBMCs. The receptors were sampled from a man aged 45-60 years in good health and CMV-seropositive.

As for this clone: The germline gene is not matched at one end of the junction; a read error may be the cause. V usage is TRBV7-9 and J usage is TRBJ2-2, with TRBD2 matching over 8 bases. The germline gives CDR1 SEHNR, CDR2 FQNEAQ (reference sequence). This CDR3 is 15 amino acids long. Written as DNA, the CDR3 is TGTGCCAGCAGCTTTACGGGGGGGAGCACCGAGGAGCTGTTTTTT. It is translated as CASSFTGGSTEELFF.

This sequence joins TRBV7-9 and TRBJ2-4, with 8 bases that match TRBD2. CDR3 size: 16 residues. With 4 bases clipped from V and 7 bases from J, the junction kept 12 bases outside the gene matches. The V gene's germline CDR1 is SEHNR and CDR2 FQNEAQ (reference sequence). As DNA, the CDR3 is TGTGCCAGCAGCTCAGGCGGGGGGTCCCCCGGGAACATTCAGTACTTC. Its translation is CASSSGGGSPGNIQYF. Full variable domain (missing parts from reference TRBV7-9 and TRBJ2-4): DTGVSQNPRHKITKRGQNVTFRCDPISEHNRLYWYRQTLGQGPEFLTYFQNEAQLEKSRLLSDRFSAERPKGSFSTLEIQRTEQGDSAMYLCASSSGGGSPGNIQYFGAGTRLSVL.

Worth noting for this clone: Other DNA sequences in the sample encode the same CDR3. The J gene is TRBJ1-3, the V gene TRBV5-1; D is unclear. The germline CDR1 and CDR2 sequences are SGHRS and YFSETQ. The CDR3 is 14 residues long. V lost 4 bases and J 0 bases, leaving 8 bases between the germline ends. This chain's CDR3 is CASSRTVSGNTIYF. DNA for the CDR3: TGCGCCAGCAGCCGAACAGTCTCTGGAAACACCATATATTTT. Full variable domain (outside the CDR3, taken from reference TRBV5-1 and TRBJ1-3): KAGVTQTPRYLIKTRGQQVTLSCSPISGHRSVSWYQQTPGQGLQFLFEYFSETQRNKGNFPGRFSGRQFSNSRSEMNVSTLELGDSALYLCASSRTVSGNTIYFGEGSWLTVV.

Turning to this clone: Different DNA sequences within this sample yield the same CDR3. The chain employs TRBV5-1 and TRBJ2-1; 8 nucleotides line up with TRBD2. The CDR3 has 15 amino acids. V trimming: 4 bases; J trimming: 4 bases; junction bases outside the gene matches: 7. Germline loops: CDR1 SGHRS, CDR2 YFSETQ. CDR3 sequence: CASSTSGGSYNEQFF. The CDR3 DNA reads as TGCGCCAGCAGCACCAGCGGGGGATCTTACAATGAGCAGTTCTTC.

V and J are TRBV28 and TRBJ1-6; no definite D call. The germline CDR1 and CDR2 sequences are MDHEN and SYDVKM. V lost 5 bases and J 6 bases, leaving 8 bases between the germline ends. This CDR3 spans 13 amino acids. Written as DNA, the CDR3 is TGTGCCAGCAGTCGGGAAACTAATTCACCCCTCCACTTT. Protein product: CASSRETNSPLHF.

The chain employs TRBV7-8 and TRBJ1-6; D is ambiguous. The CDR3 spans 15 residues. The germline CDR1 and CDR2 sequences are SGHVS and FQNEAQ. Trimming left V 2 bases short and J 4 bases short, with 9 bases between. CDR3 residues: CASSLSLAYNSPLHF. CDR3 bases: TGTGCCAGCAGCTTAAGTCTGGCATATAATTCACCCCTCCACTTT.

The chain combines TRBV27 with TRBJ1-1; D is possibly TRBD1 (5 bases). CDR1 is MNHEY and CDR2 is SMNVEV in the germline V gene (reference sequence). CDR3 length: 15 residues. Trimming took 5 bases from V and 1 from J, leaving 14 bases between them. CDR3 residues: CASSILRGGNTEAFF. The CDR3, as DNA: TGTGCCAGCAGTATATTAAGGGGCGGGAACACTGAAGCTTTCTTT.

The chain couples TRBV19 to TRBJ2-3; 11 bases agree with TRBD2. The CDR3 covers 16 residues. CDR1 is LNHDA, CDR2 SQIVND, per germline (reference sequence). V shed 6 bases and J 4 bases; nucleotides not matched to a gene: 9. CDR3 sequence: CASSNIAGGPADTQYF. The DNA of the CDR3 is TGTGCCAGTAGCAATATAGCGGGGGGGCCCGCAGATACGCAGTATTTT.

V and J are TRBV5-1 and TRBJ2-1; 12 bases agree with TRBD2. In germline, CDR1 is SGHRS, CDR2 YFSETQ. V lost 5 bases and J lost 8; bases outside the gene matches: 8. This CDR3 spans 15 amino acids. DNA for the CDR3: TGCGCCAGCAGGCAATGGACTAGCGGGGCCCATGAGCAGTTCTTC. It codes for CASRQWTSGAHEQFF.

The chain combines TRBV10-1 with TRBJ1-6; possibly TRBD1 for D (6 bases). Trimming stripped 5 bases from V and 11 bases from J, with 13 bases between. The CDR3 sequence is 13 residues long. Looked up from germline, CDR1 is WNHNN and CDR2 is SYGVQD (reference sequence). CDR3 protein: CASSPDRRAPLHF. In nucleotides, the CDR3 is TGCGCCAGCAGTCCGGACAGAAGAGCACCCCTCCACTTT.

This chain uses TRBV4-1 with TRBJ1-1; no clear D. Trimming removed 1 base at V and 6 bases at J, with 18 bases between. Germline V gene sequence: CDR1 MGHRA, CDR2 YSYEKL. This CDR3 is 16 amino acids long. The CDR3 region has the DNA TGCGCCAGCAGCCAAGGAGGGTTTCGTCGAGTCGCTGAAGCTTTCTTT. This codes for CASSQGGFRRVAEAFF.

The V and J genes are TRBV29-1 and TRBJ1-1; 9 nucleotides agree with TRBD1. The CDR3 runs 13 residues. After removal of 4 bases from V and 10 bases from J, the junction contained 10 bases not matched to a gene. Germline CDR1 SQVTM, CDR2 ANQGSEA. CDR3 DNA: TGCAGCGTTGTGAAGATAGCGGGACAGGGAGCTTTCTTT. Encoded protein: CSVVKIAGQGAFF.

V usage is TRBV5-1 and J usage is TRBJ1-1, with 10 nucleotides matching TRBD1. The CDR3 totals 14 residues. In germline, CDR1 is SGHRS, CDR2 YFSETQ. Trimming at V came to 2 bases and at J to 6 bases, leaving 4 bases not matched to a gene. CDR3 protein: CASSFQDRGSEAFF. DNA for the CDR3: TGCGCCAGCAGCTTCCAGGACAGGGGGTCTGAAGCTTTCTTT.

This clone was seen just once. The rearrangement uses TRBV19 and TRBJ1-2, with 9 bases lining up with TRBD1. The CDR3 is made up of 15 amino acids. Germline V CDR1 and CDR2: LNHDA, SQIVND (reference sequence). V was pared by 5 bases and J by 3 bases, with 7 bases of the junction left unmatched. CDR3 in DNA: TGTGCCAGTAGTGCAGGGACAGGGCCGTACTATGGCTACACCTTC. Its protein product is CASSAGTGPYYGYTF.

The CDR3 DNA follows: TGTGCCAGCAGTTTCCAAAACACAGATACGCAGTATTTT. It codes for CASSFQNTDTQYF. The J gene is TRBJ2-3, the V gene TRBV28; D unclear. Trimming stripped 3 bases from V and 2 bases from J, with 6 bases between. Looked up from germline, CDR1 is MDHEN and CDR2 is SYDVKM. CDR3 length: 13 residues.

This clone was found a few times. The chain uses TRBV28 and TRBJ2-3; TRBD2 matches at 8 bases. CDR1 and CDR2 (germline): MDHEN, SYDVKM. This CDR3 is built from 15 residues. Trimming cost V 5 bases and J 2 bases; bases outside gene matches: 6. CDR3 coding DNA: TGTGCCAGCAGTGTTCGGGGGGGGTCCACAGATACGCAGTATTTT. It encodes CASSVRGGSTDTQYF.

The V and J genes are TRBV7-9 and TRBJ1-2; D not resolved. Germline CDR1 SEHNR, CDR2 FQNEAQ (reference sequence). The V gene lost 1 base and the J gene lost 1 base, with 19 bases spanning the gap. The CDR3 covers 18 residues. The CDR3 reads CASSLGSGRHGDNYGYTF. The CDR3 DNA sequence: TGTGCCAGCAGCTTAGGTAGCGGTCGGCACGGAGATAACTATGGCTACACCTTC.

The V call is TRBV27, the J call TRBJ2-7, with 11 positions matching TRBD2. CDR1 and CDR2 from the germline V gene are MNHEY and SMNVEV (reference sequence). The CDR3 extends over 16 amino acids. The trim removed 3 bases at V and 2 bases at J, leaving 6 bases unmatched. The CDR3 here is CASSFPTSGDPYEQYV. The CDR3, as DNA: TGTGCCAGCAGTTTTCCGACTAGCGGGGACCCCTACGAGCAGTACGTC.

This sequence joins TRBV2 and TRBJ1-2; maybe TRBD1 (6 bases). This CDR3 spans 16 amino acids. Germline V gene lookup returns CDR1 SNHLY and CDR2 FYNNEI. V was shortened by 11 bases and J by 7 bases, with 29 bases between the two germline ends. The CDR3 bases are TGTGCCCGATACCCAACTCAAGGGGGGGCGCGATTTGGCTACACCTTC. Translation: CARYPTQGGARFGYTF.

J is TRBJ1-2 and V is TRBV27, with 7 nucleotides matching TRBD1. The J segment lost 14 bases and the V segment lost 2 bases, leaving 11 bases of the junction unmatched. The CDR3 extends over 13 amino acids. Per germline, CDR1 MNHEY and CDR2 SMNVEV (reference sequence). The CDR3 DNA reads TGTGCCAGCAGTTTAAGACAGGGAGGTGCAAATACCTTC. This translates into CASSLRQGGANTF.

The gene calls are TRBV4-1 and TRBJ2-7; 8 bases are a match to TRBD1. This CDR3 has 14 residues. Unmatched junction bases numbered 6, after V lost 4 bases and J lost 4 bases. The germline CDR1 and CDR2 sequences are MGHRA and YSYEKL. The CDR3 reads CASSPGQGRYEQYF. The CDR3 nucleotides read TGCGCCAGCAGCCCCGGACAGGGAAGGTACGAGCAGTACTTC.

CDR3 sequence (DNA): TGTGCCAGCGGGCTCAGGGGCAAGGCGACAGATACGCAGTATTTT. It specifies CASGLRGKATDTQYF. The chain joins TRBV6-6 to TRBJ2-3, with a possible D match to TRBD1 (6 bases). This CDR3 comprises 15 residues. V was cut by 8 bases and J by 3 bases, with 18 bases left in between. Germline V CDR1 and CDR2: MNHNY, SVGAGI (reference sequence).

This chain uses TRBV2 with TRBJ1-5; TRBD1 matches 10 bases. J gave up 6 bases and V 5 bases, and 4 bases lay outside the gene matches. CDR3 length: 14 residues. Germline-derived CDR1 and CDR2 are SNHLY and FYNNEI. DNA of the CDR3: TGTGCCAGCAGTCCTGGGACAGGGGTTCAGCCCCAGCATTTT. Translation: CASSPGTGVQPQHF. The whole variable domain, filled in from reference TRBV2 and TRBJ1-5, reads EPEVTQTPSHQVTQMGQEVILRCVPISNHLYFYWYRQILGQKVEFLVSFYNNEISEKSEIFDDQFSVERPDGSNFTLKIRSTKLEDSAMYFCASSPGTGVQPQHFGDGTRLSIL.

V is TRBV6-1 and J is TRBJ1-3; D is perhaps TRBD1 (5 bases). Germline lookup yields CDR1 MNHNS and CDR2 SASEGT. With 5 bases removed from V and 0 bases from J, the gap between germline ends came to 11 bases. The CDR3 has 15 residues. CDR3 in amino acids: CASSPQDSSGNTIYF. The CDR3 nucleotides are TGTGCCAGCAGTCCACAGGATTCCTCTGGAAACACCATATATTTT.

The chain employs TRBV28 and TRBJ1-2, with D tentatively TRBD1 (6 bases). This CDR3 is built from 13 residues. With 5 bases removed from V and 2 bases from J, the gap between germline ends came to 9 bases. In germline, CDR1 is MDHEN, CDR2 SYDVKM. The CDR3 nucleotides are TGTGCCAGCAGTGGACAGACAAACTATGGCTACACCTTC. Its protein is CASSGQTNYGYTF.

J is TRBJ2-1 and V is TRBV7-9, with D perhaps TRBD1 (5 bases). This CDR3 contains 14 residues. V lost 2 bases and J lost 4, with 9 bases in between. Germline-derived CDR1 and CDR2 are SEHNR and FQNEAQ (reference sequence). In nucleotides, the CDR3 is TGTGCCAGCAGCTTATTTCAGGGTTACAATGAGCAGTTCTTC. It is translated as CASSLFQGYNEQFF.

This chain links TRBV6-1 with TRBJ2-7; D is unclear. The length of the CDR3 is 13 residues. In germline, CDR1 is MNHNS, CDR2 SASEGT. With 2 bases removed from V and 1 base from J, the gap between germline ends came to 6 bases. CDR3 region: CASSESWSYEQYF. The CDR3 region has the DNA TGTGCCAGCAGTGAAAGCTGGTCCTACGAGCAGTACTTC.

In its sample, this clone was seen a few times. The rearrangement uses TRBV7-6 and TRBJ1-4; TRBD1 agrees at 10 bases. Trimming took 6 bases from V and 3 from J; bases not matched to a gene: 4. This CDR3 spans 15 amino acids. The germline gives CDR1 SGHVS, CDR2 FNYEAQ. The CDR3 loop reads CASRAGTGANEKLFF. CDR3 DNA sequence: TGTGCCAGCAGGGCCGGGACAGGGGCTAATGAAAAACTGTTTTTT.

The chain couples TRBV6-4 to TRBJ2-1, with 13 bases lining up with TRBD2. V dropped 4 bases and J dropped 4; count of bases not matched to a gene: 1. This CDR3 is built from 15 residues. In germline, CDR1 is MRHNA, CDR2 SNTAGT. As DNA, the CDR3 is TGTGCCAGCAGTGGACTAGCGGGGGGATACAATGAGCAGTTCTTC. It yields the protein CASSGLAGGYNEQFF.